Sequencing of this T cell receptor (beta chain) was carried out in a study of breast tumors, draining lymph nodes, adjacent tissues. Study-wide points: Tumor repertoires ranked between lymph nodes and nontumor tissue in diversity, with V and J gene preferences.

Breast cancer patients provided tissue from their axillary draining lymph nodes. This clonotype has at least ten counts. Its matching antigen is unknown. This CDR3 is 15 amino acids long. The V gene end was trimmed by 3 bases and the J gene end by 6 bases; junction bases not matched to a gene: 9. The germline V gene has CDR1 SNHLY and CDR2 FYNNEI. TCRdb passed the multiplex PCR reads through MiXCR, listing each CDR3 protein once. This table has about 170,000 distinct CDR3 sequences, more than 25% appearing once. The clonotype was recovered from a female donor with breast cancer. Some clones in this sample may be carry-over from other donors' samples. The chain recombines TRBV2 with TRBJ1-2; 8 nucleotides match TRBD1. Material: axillary lymph node tissue. CDR3 region: CASSEFPGGADGYTF. CDR3 bases: TGTGCCAGCAGTGAGTTCCCAGGGGGCGCGGATGGCTACACCTTC. The variable domain in full, completed from reference TRBV2 and TRBJ1-2, reads EPEVTQTPSHQVTQMGQEVILRCVPISNHLYFYWYRQILGQKVEFLVSFYNNEISEKSEIFDDQFSVERPDGSNFTLKIRSTKLEDSAMYFCASSEFPGGADGYTFGSGTRLTVV.